The 13 T cell receptor beta chains reported below all come from one sample, sequenced in a study of molecular identifiers for immune sequencing clone quantification. TCRdb independently ran MiXCR on the PCR reads; one entry per CDR3 protein. The sample includes approximately 630,000 distinct CDR3 sequences, less than 30% of them seen just once. Source material: naive CD8+ T cells from blood, with Jurkat cell RNA spiked in. The subset was: FACS-sorted CD8+CD4-CCR7+CD45RA+ naive T cells. The source of these receptors is a human donor in good health. Some libraries in this study had Jurkat cell RNA spiked in.

Comments on this clonotype: A much larger clonotype is one base distant, so this may be a read error. The V and J genes are TRBV4-1 and TRBJ1-1, with D possibly matching TRBD1 (6 bases). Per germline, CDR1 MGHRA and CDR2 YSYEKL. The CDR3 runs 13 residues. CDR3 bases: TGCGCCAGCAGCCCGGACAGCAACACTGAAACTTTCTTT. Encoded protein: CASSPDSNTETFF.

V is TRBV6-2 or TRBV6-3 and J is TRBJ2-7; 10 bases agree with TRBD1. V was pared by 4 bases and J by 5 bases, with 8 bases of the junction left unmatched. This CDR3 contains 15 residues. The V gene's germline CDR1 is MNHEY and CDR2 SVGEGT. Written as DNA, the CDR3 is TGTGCCAGCAGTTGGCTATGGACAGGGGGGAACGAGCAGTACTTC. Its protein product is CASSWLWTGGNEQYF.

As DNA, the CDR3 is TGTGCCAGCAGCCAACGTGGGCAGGGGCCTTACAATGAGCAGTTCTTC. Its translation is CASSQRGQGPYNEQFF. The chain joins TRBV14 to TRBJ2-1; possible D gene TRBD1, 6 bases. V lost 2 bases to trimming and J lost 4 bases, with 15 bases between them. From germline, CDR1 is SGHDN and CDR2 FVKESK. The CDR3 covers 16 residues. Combining the CDR3 with reference TRBV14 and TRBJ2-1 gives the whole variable domain EAGVTQFPSHSVIEKGQTVTLRCDPISGHDNLYWYRRVMGKEIKFLLHFVKESKQDESGMPNNRFLAERTGGTYSTLKVQPAELEDSGVYFCASSQRGQGPYNEQFFGPGTRLTVL.

This clonotype was seen at least ten times. J is TRBJ1-6 and V is TRBV12-3 or TRBV12-4; D gene unclear. The CDR3 extends over 14 amino acids. Trimming removed 6 bases at V and 4 bases at J, with 10 bases between. The CDR3 protein is CASSSDGYNSPLHF. The CDR3 DNA reads TGTGCCAGCAGCTCTGACGGGTATAATTCACCCCTCCACTTT.

A note on this clonotype: This could be a read error, since a much larger clone is one nucleotide away. The chain joins TRBV10-2 to TRBJ1-1; D gene uncertain. Germline CDR1 reads WSHSY; CDR2 reads SAAADI. The CDR3 contains 15 residues. The CDR3 reads CASSEFVGMNTEALF. CDR3 DNA sequence: TGCGCCAGCAGTGAGTTCGTGGGCATGAACACTGAAGCTCTCTTT.

As concerns this clonotype: A much larger clone lies a single base off, so this may be a read error. The chain is built from TRBV5-5 and TRBJ2-7; no clear D. The V end was cut by 3 bases, the J end by 7 bases, with 26 bases between. The CDR3 totals 17 residues. Per germline, CDR1 SGHKS and CDR2 YYEKEE (reference sequence). CDR3 sequence (DNA): TGTGCCAGCAGCTCCGAAAACCTGGAGAGGATTGTTGAAGAGCAGTACTTC. This encodes CASSSENLERIVEEQYF.

This clonotype was counted ten times or more. The chain recombines TRBV11-2 with TRBJ2-1; TRBD2 matches at 9 bases. Looked up from germline, CDR1 is SGHAT and CDR2 is FQNNGV. The CDR3 loop spans 16 amino acids. After removal of 0 bases from V and 7 bases from J, the junction contained 7 bases not matched to a gene. CDR3 amino acids: CASSLEISGSANEQFF. In DNA, the CDR3 is TGTGCCAGCAGCTTAGAGATTAGCGGGAGTGCGAATGAGCAGTTCTTC. The complete variable domain, with remaining parts taken from reference TRBV11-2 and TRBJ2-1, reads EAGVAQSPRYKIIEKRQSVAFWCNPISGHATLYWYQQILGQGPKLLIQFQNNGVVDDSQLPKDRFSAERLKGVDSTLKIQPAKLEDSAVYLCASSLEISGSANEQFFGPGTRLTVL.

In this sample, this clonotype turned up once. The chain joins TRBV12-3 or TRBV12-4 to TRBJ2-3, with D perhaps matching TRBD2 (5 bases). The CDR3 runs to 15 residues. Trimming left V 7 bases short and J 2 bases short, with 16 bases between. DNA of the CDR3: TGTGCCAGCATTGCTCGGACTGGAGACACAGATACGCAGTATTTT. It specifies CASIARTGDTDTQYF.

Notes on this clonotype: A much larger clone lies one base from this, so it may be a read error. This chain joins TRBV12-3 or TRBV12-4 and TRBJ1-4; D is undetermined. CDR3 length: 14 residues. In DNA, the CDR3 is TGTGCCAGCAGCCCGGTCCCGACGAGTGAAGAACTGTTTTTT. Protein: CASSPVPTSEELFF.

The gene calls are TRBV28 and TRBJ1-2; D remains ambiguous. CDR3 length: 13 residues. V lost 8 bases to trimming and J lost 3 bases, with 13 bases between them. Germline V gene data show CDR1 as MDHEN and CDR2 as SYDVKM. The CDR3 nucleotides are TGTGCCAGCGGTTCCGGGAGGCACTATGGCTACACCTTC. It encodes CASGSGRHYGYTF.

The chain recombines TRBV6-6 with TRBJ2-3; D call uncertain. The V gene's germline CDR1 is MNHNY and CDR2 SVGAGI (reference sequence). The V and J ends lost 3 bases and 2 bases respectively, with 9 bases between them. This CDR3 contains 14 residues. The CDR3 sequence: CASSYVTNTDTQYF. DNA of the CDR3: TGTGCCAGCAGTTATGTAACCAACACAGATACGCAGTATTTT.

This clonotype has just one count. A junction end diverges from the germline sequence, so it may reflect a read error. The V call is TRBV5-1, the J call TRBJ1-4; weak D call: TRBD1 (5 bases). Looked up from germline, CDR1 is SGHRS and CDR2 is YFSETQ. The CDR3 is made up of 15 amino acids. The CDR3 nucleotides are TGCGCCAGCAGCCACACTATTACAGGAAATGAAAAACTGATTTTT. As protein: CASSHTITGNEKLIF.

This clonotype was observed a handful of times. This chain links TRBV6-2 or TRBV6-3 with TRBJ1-2; D ambiguous. Germline values: CDR1 MNHEY, CDR2 SVGEGT. V lost 0 bases and J 2 bases, leaving 7 bases between the germline ends. CDR3 length: 14 amino acids. DNA of the CDR3: TGTGCCAGCAGTTACTCGTTCGGCAACTATGGCTACACCTTC. It yields the protein CASSYSFGNYGYTF.